The next 18 T cell receptor beta chains were all read from a single sample in a study of blood T cell repertoires in COVID-19. Some clones are missing from TCRdb's copy, which holds only in-frame ones; the method was immunoSEQ multiplex PCR. The sample holds approximately 670,000 clones, about 87% seen once. Sequenced sample: peripheral blood. The receptors shown here come from a woman aged 18-29 years with acute or convalescent COVID-19.

The chain couples TRBV24-1 to TRBJ2-1, with D possibly matching TRBD2 (6 bases). This CDR3 region has 18 residues. With 2 bases removed from V and 2 bases from J, the gap between germline ends came to 18 bases. Per germline, CDR1 KGHDR and CDR2 SFDVKD. The CDR3 loop is CATSDSSPSAGAYNEQFF. The DNA for the CDR3 is TGTGCCACCAGTGATTCCTCCCCTAGCGCAGGCGCCTACAATGAGCAGTTCTTC.

The chain is built from TRBV11-2 and TRBJ1-1; possible D gene TRBD1, 6 bases. The CDR3 is 15 residues long. V was cut by 5 bases and J by 6 bases, with 19 bases left in between. The germline gives CDR1 SGHAT, CDR2 FQNNGV. The CDR3 nucleotides read TGTGCCAGCAGCCCCCTACAGGGTCAGATACCTGAAGCTTTCTTT. It codes for CASSPLQGQIPEAFF.

To note about this clone: Compared with germline, one end of the junction differs, possibly owing to a read error. The chain joins TRBV4-1 to TRBJ2-3; 9 bases line up with TRBD2. The CDR3 totals 16 residues. Germline V CDR1 and CDR2: MGHRA, YSYEKL. The CDR3, as DNA: TGCGCCAGCAGCCAGCGGGGGGGCCCTCCCACAGATACGCGGTATTTT. Protein sequence: CASSQRGGPPTDTRYF.

The table lists this clone with a count of one. The gene calls are TRBV29-1 and TRBJ1-2; D is possibly TRBD1 (5 bases). V gave up 0 bases and J gave up 4 bases, with 18 bases separating them. Germline values: CDR1 SQVTM, CDR2 ANQGSEA. This CDR3 has 16 amino acids. The CDR3 DNA reads TGCAGCGTTGAAGATCATCGGGGGGGAGCTAGCTATGGCTACACCTTC. This codes for CSVEDHRGGASYGYTF.

V is TRBV24-1 and J is TRBJ2-2, with D possibly matching TRBD2 (5 bases). V lost 4 bases and J lost 8, with 13 bases in between. The CDR3 spans 14 residues. The germline gives CDR1 KGHDR, CDR2 SFDVKD. The CDR3 DNA sequence: TGTGCCACCAGTGACTCGGACTTTGCGGGGGAGCTGTTTTTT. Protein product: CATSDSDFAGELFF.

V and J are TRBV5-1 and TRBJ2-3; D might be TRBD2 (5 bases). Germline-derived CDR1 and CDR2 are SGHRS and YFSETQ. V was trimmed by 4 bases and J by 2 bases, leaving 17 bases between them. The CDR3 runs to 16 residues. The CDR3, as DNA: TGCGCCAGCAGCCTGCGGGTGTGGCAGAACACAGATACGCAGTATTTT. Protein: CASSLRVWQNTDTQYF. Filled out from reference TRBV5-1 and TRBJ2-3, the complete variable domain reads KAGVTQTPRYLIKTRGQQVTLSCSPISGHRSVSWYQQTPGQGLQFLFEYFSETQRNKGNFPGRFSGRQFSNSRSEMNVSTLELGDSALYLCASSLRVWQNTDTQYFGPGTRLTVL.

This chain connects TRBV5-8 to TRBJ2-7; 8 bases fit TRBD1. In germline, CDR1 is SGHTS, CDR2 YDEGEE. The junction had 6 bases not matched to a gene; V was cut back by 4 bases and J by 3 bases. CDR3 size: 14 residues. The CDR3 here is CASSEDRDVYEQYF. As DNA, the CDR3 is TGTGCCAGCAGCGAGGACAGGGATGTCTACGAGCAGTACTTC.

V and J are TRBV2 and TRBJ1-5; D might be TRBD1 (6 bases). The germline V and J ends were trimmed by 7 bases and 7 bases, with 11 bases remaining between them. The germline gives CDR1 SNHLY, CDR2 FYNNEI. This CDR3 region has 12 residues. The DNA for the CDR3 is TGTGCCAGCATGGGGGCACGGCAGCCCCAGCATTTT. Encoded protein: CASMGARQPQHF.

The chain carries TRBV9 and TRBJ2-3, with D tentatively TRBD2 (7 bases). CDR1 and CDR2 from the germline V gene are SGDLS and YYNGEE. This CDR3 is 16 amino acids long. The V end lost 0 bases, the J end lost 6 bases, and 17 bases lay between the germline ends. The CDR3 reads CASSVGRGAPMDTQYF. DNA of the CDR3: TGTGCCAGCAGCGTAGGACGGGGGGCCCCCATGGATACGCAGTATTTT.

This clone was detected only once. This chain links TRBV15 with TRBJ1-1, with no clear D. The ends were cut back, 10 bases at V and 0 bases at J, with 9 bases in the middle. Germline V gene data show CDR1 as LNHNV and CDR2 as YYDKDF (reference sequence). The CDR3 is 12 amino acids. CDR3 DNA sequence: TGTGCCATCCAGAGGATGAACACTGAAGCTTTCTTT. As protein: CAIQRMNTEAFF.

This sequence joins TRBV6-5 and TRBJ2-7; a weak D match, TRBD2 (5 bases). The germline V gene encodes CDR1 MNHEY and CDR2 SVGAGI. The length of the CDR3 is 13 residues. V lost 6 bases and J 7 bases, leaving 16 bases between the germline ends. CDR3 coding DNA: TGTGCCAGCAGCCGCCCTTCCCCGGGGGAGCAGTACTTC. It is translated as CASSRPSPGEQYF.

The chain combines TRBV1 with TRBJ1-2; the D call of TRBD1 is as the table states it, not checked on the DNA. TRBV1 is given as a pseudogene. The CDR3 contains 13 residues. In nucleotides, the CDR3 is TGCACCATCGTAGACAGGGGCCCCTATGGCTACACCTTC. Protein product: CTIVDRGPYGYTF.

The V gene is TRBV3-1 (or the pseudogene TRBV3-2), the J gene TRBJ1-2; a possible D gene is TRBD1 (5 bases). The CDR3 is 20 residues long. Trimming pared 1 base from V and 1 base from J, leaving 25 bases between. Germline CDR1 is LGHDT and CDR2 is YNNKEL (reference sequence). The CDR3: CASSQGGLREYWNLNYGYTF. CDR3 bases: TGTGCCAGCAGCCAAGGGGGACTCAGGGAGTATTGGAACCTTAACTATGGCTACACCTTC.

About this clone itself: Other DNA sequences in this specimen translate into the identical CDR3. This rearrangement joins TRBV5-1 to TRBJ1-1; TRBD1 matches at 8 bases. Trimming cost V 5 bases and J 2 bases; bases outside gene matches: 2. From germline, CDR1 is SGHRS and CDR2 YFSETQ. The CDR3 consists of 13 residues. The CDR3 DNA is TGCGCCAGCAGAGACAGGGGTAACACTGAAGCTTTCTTT. Protein product: CASRDRGNTEAFF. The entire variable domain, with the rest obtained from reference TRBV5-1 and TRBJ1-1, is as follows: KAGVTQTPRYLIKTRGQQVTLSCSPISGHRSVSWYQQTPGQGLQFLFEYFSETQRNKGNFPGRFSGRQFSNSRSEMNVSTLELGDSALYLCASRDRGNTEAFFGQGTRLTVV.

Regarding this clone: Since the CDR3 does not end with the conserved phenylalanine or tryptophan, this likely comes from a read error. The limits of the CDR3 on the DNA are not certain, so only TCRdb's listed CDR3 is given. The chain couples TRBV10-3 to TRBJ2-7; the table gives TRBD1 as D, unverified against the DNA. Germline CDR1 ENHRY, CDR2 SYGVKD. The CDR3 totals 12 residues, both ends included. Here the CDR3 reads CAASSGQGFPTL.

The rearrangement joins TRBV19 to TRBJ2-3; 11 bases map to TRBD2. The germline V gene encodes CDR1 LNHDA and CDR2 SQIVND (reference sequence). Trimming removed 6 bases from V and 0 bases from J; junction bases left unmatched: 14. The CDR3 consists of 19 residues. CDR3 protein: CASSGSTSGGHPSTDTQYF. CDR3 DNA sequence: TGTGCCAGTAGCGGATCCACTAGCGGGGGCCATCCGAGCACAGATACGCAGTATTTT.

V and J are TRBV5-1 and TRBJ1-1; a possible D gene is TRBD1 (5 bases). V lost 5 bases and J lost 1, with 15 bases in between. The CDR3 runs 15 residues. Germline CDR1 SGHRS, CDR2 YFSETQ. The CDR3 reads CASRYGTGSNTEAFF. CDR3 nucleotide sequence: TGCGCCAGCAGATATGGTACAGGTTCGAACACTGAAGCTTTCTTT.

This clone appeared once. The genes are TRBV6-1 and TRBJ2-2; a possible D gene is TRBD1 (5 bases). V was clipped by 2 bases and J by 4 bases, with 11 bases between them. Germline CDR1 MNHNS, CDR2 SASEGT. CDR3 size: 15 residues. The CDR3 sequence: CASSEWGTGTGELFF. The DNA of the CDR3 is TGTGCCAGCAGTGAATGGGGCACAGGCACCGGGGAGCTGTTTTTT.